The clone carrying this TCR beta chain is a singleton in its sample. What it recognizes is unknown. This entry belongs to a study of cytomegalovirus exposure and HLA in healthy donors. The study's findings and limits: Being indistinguishable, some V segments were excluded, TRBV6-2 and TRBV6-3 among them. It was reportedly the case that the classifier diagnosed cytomegalovirus status with high specificity and sensitivity. Versus the approximately 700-donor mean, an Asian-associated ancestry cluster reportedly showed fewer N-insertions in a later analysis. Several of the most significant clusters were apparently associated with common viral pathogens in a later analysis.

CDR3 length: 11 amino acids. The ends were cut back, 4 bases at V and 0 bases at J, with 2 bases in the middle. Germline values: CDR1 DFQATT, CDR2 SNEGSKA (reference sequence). 60 Vbeta and 13 Jbeta primers were used in PCR. TCRdb's table, derived via immunoSEQ multiplex PCR, lists solely in-frame clones and lacks some. The repertoire includes over 100,000 clones, around 66% of them detected once, and 1.5% to 1.9% sits in the top ten. The chain carries TRBV20-1 and TRBJ2-3, with D unresolved. Sequencing input: PBMCs. The sequence was collected from a man younger than 35 in good health and CMV-seronegative. The DNA for the CDR3 is TGCAGTGCTACTAGCACAGATACGCAGTATTTT. It codes for CSATSTDTQYF.